Described below is a single T cell receptor (beta chain) sequence and its context. The data belong to a study of PD-1 blockade in mismatch repair-deficient tumors. The CDR3 has 12 amino acids. Germline lookup yields CDR1 MNHEY and CDR2 SMNVEV (reference sequence). V gave up 5 bases and J gave up 7 bases, with 12 bases separating them. The table came from immunoSEQ multiplex PCR; TCRdb's copy has only in-frame clones and leaves some out. The sample shows 85,000 to 130,000 clones, under 90% of them seen only once. Material: peripheral blood, obtained roughly 36 weeks after starting pembrolizumab. The rearrangement uses TRBV27 and TRBJ2-7, with D perhaps TRBD1 (6 bases). The sequence was obtained from an adult with mismatch repair-deficient cancer. CDR3 residues: CASSQTGTEQYF. CDR3 coding DNA: TGTGCCAGCAGTCAAACAGGGACGGAGCAGTACTTC.